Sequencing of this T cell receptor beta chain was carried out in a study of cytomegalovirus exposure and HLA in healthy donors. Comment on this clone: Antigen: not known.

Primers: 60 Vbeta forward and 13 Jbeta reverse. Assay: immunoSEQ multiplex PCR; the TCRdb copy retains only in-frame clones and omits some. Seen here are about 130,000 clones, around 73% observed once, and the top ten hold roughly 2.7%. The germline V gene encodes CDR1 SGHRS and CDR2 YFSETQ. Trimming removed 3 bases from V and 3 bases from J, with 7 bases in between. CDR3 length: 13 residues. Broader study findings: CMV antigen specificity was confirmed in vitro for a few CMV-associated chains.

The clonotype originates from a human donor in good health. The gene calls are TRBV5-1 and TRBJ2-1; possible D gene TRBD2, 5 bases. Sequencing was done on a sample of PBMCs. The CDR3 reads CASSWTRYNEQFF. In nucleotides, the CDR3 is TGCGCCAGCAGCTGGACTCGCTACAATGAGCAGTTCTTC.